The rows below give T cell receptor beta chains drawn from one sample of a study of blood T cell repertoires in COVID-19. TCRdb keeps only in-frame clones here, not all; method: immunoSEQ multiplex PCR. The sample yields around 120,000 clones, almost 90% seen once. What was sequenced was peripheral blood. These receptors all stem from a woman aged 45 to 65 with active or convalescent COVID-19. CDR3s include the opening cysteine and the closing phenylalanine or tryptophan. D genes are given only for firm matches. Some rows mark clone size as missing; the rest say once, few, many or name a class of expanded clone.

v_call	clone_size	d_call	j_call	cdr3_aa	cdr3_nt
TRBV6-5	-	-	TRBJ2-2	CASSYTRAAGELFF	TGTGCCAGCAGTTACACCAGGGCCGCCGGGGAGCTGTTTTTT
TRBV7-2	-	-	TRBJ2-1	CASSGNWETNEQFF	TGTGCCAGCAGCGGAAATTGGGAGACCAATGAGCAGTTCTTC
TRBV7-9	-	-	TRBJ1-5	CASSLGGRDQPQHF	TGTGCCAGCAGCTTAGGTGGCAGGGATCAGCCCCAGCATTTT
TRBV4-3	-	TRBD1	TRBJ1-1	CASSQATGVGTEAFF	TGCGCCAGCAGCCAGGCGACAGGGGTGGGAACTGAAGCTTTCTTT
TRBV12-5	-	TRBD1	TRBJ2-2	CASGLNRDRVAGELFF	TGTGCTAGTGGTTTAAACCGGGACAGGGTGGCCGGGGAGCTGTTTTTT
TRBV15	-	TRBD1	TRBJ1-4	CATSRGTGGEKLFF	TGTGCCACCAGCCGTGGGACAGGGGGAGAAAAACTGTTTTTT
TRBV19	-	-	TRBJ1-2	CASSSRKGPGEEGYTF	TGTGCCAGTAGCTCTAGGAAAGGGCCCGGGGAGGAAGGCTACACCTTC
TRBV3-1/TRBV3-2	-	-	TRBJ2-7	CASSRDAPGDREQYF	TGTGCCAGCAGCCGTGACGCGCCGGGAGACCGCGAGCAGTACTTC
TRBV11-2	-	-	TRBJ1-2	CASSFLYPSNYGYTF	TGTGCCAGCAGCTTTCTCTACCCCTCTAACTATGGCTACACCTTC
TRBV27	-	-	TRBJ1-1	CASSLPPGENTEAFF	TGTGCCAGCAGTTTACCGCCGGGGGAGAACACTGAAGCTTTCTTT
TRBV2	-	-	TRBJ2-1	CASSVREPTYNEQFF	TGTGCCAGCAGTGTCAGGGAACCAACTTACAATGAGCAGTTCTTC
TRBV2	-	TRBD1	TRBJ1-1	CASVPGQMNTEAFF	TGTGCCAGCGTCCCGGGACAGATGAACACTGAAGCTTTCTTT
TRBV2	once	TRBD1	TRBJ1-6	CASKRDRASPLHF	TGTGCCAGCAAGAGGGACAGGGCTTCACCCCTCCACTTT
TRBV3-1/TRBV3-2	once	TRBD2	TRBJ2-7	CASSQRLITSDEQYF	TGTGCCAGCAGCCAGCGATTGATTACTAGCGACGAGCAGTACTTC
TRBV28	once	-	TRBJ2-1	CASSMPGHFFTEQFF	TGTGCCAGTTCCATGCCGGGACATTTTTTCACTGAGCAGTTCTTC
TRBV9	-	-	TRBJ2-1	CASSVGLVGGEQFF	TGTGCCAGCAGCGTAGGACTAGTAGGCGGTGAGCAGTTCTTC
TRBV24-1	-	-	TRBJ2-3	CATRPGLSTDTQYF	TGTGCCACCAGACCCGGACTTAGCACAGATACGCAGTATTTT
TRBV4-2	-	TRBD2	TRBJ2-1	CASSQVSAGPGGNEQFF	TGTGCCAGCAGCCAAGTCTCGGCGGGACCGGGGGGCAATGAGCAGTTCTTC
TRBV29-1	-	-	TRBJ1-1	CSVARGDLTEAFF	TGCAGCGTTGCTAGGGGCGACCTCACTGAAGCTTTCTTT
TRBV28	-	-	TRBJ1-5	CASSFLPRQGEISNQPQHF	TGTGCCAGCAGTTTCCTCCCAAGGCAGGGTGAAATTAGCAATCAGCCCCAGCATTTT
TRBV7-8	-	TRBD1	TRBJ2-2	CASSLGSKGARTGELFF	TGTGCCAGCAGCTTAGGGTCGAAGGGGGCGCGGACCGGGGAGCTGTTTTTT
TRBV19	-	-	TRBJ1-2	CASSLRDILNYGYTF	TGTGCCAGTAGTCTCCGGGACATCCTTAACTATGGCTACACCTTC
TRBV4-3	-	TRBD2	TRBJ2-1	CASSQAGVGYNEQFF	TGCGCCAGCAGCCAGGCGGGAGTTGGATACAATGAGCAGTTCTTC
TRBV28	-	-	TRBJ2-7	CATRDPGEAYEQYF	TGTGCCACCAGGGATCCGGGAGAGGCCTACGAGCAGTACTTC
TRBV19	-	-	TRBJ2-3	CASSIRSGYTDTQYF	TGTGCCAGTAGTATCCGGAGCGGTTACACAGATACGCAGTATTTT
TRBV11-2	-	-	TRBJ2-2	CASSFLRAGAGELFF	TGTGCCAGCAGCTTTCTACGCGCCGGGGCCGGGGAGCTGTTTTTT
TRBV14	-	TRBD1	TRBJ2-5	CASSPGQGRETQYF	TGTGCCAGCAGCCCGGGACAGGGAAGAGAGACCCAGTACTTC